The present T cell receptor (beta chain) was sequenced within a study of blood T cell repertoires in COVID-19. Sequencing used immunoSEQ multiplex PCR; TCRdb keeps in-frame clones, though not all of them. The sample records about 170,000 clones, around 82% being singletons. With V trimmed by 6 bases and J by 4 bases, 11 bases remained unmatched. CDR1 is MGHRA, CDR2 YSYEKL, per germline. The CDR3 contains 15 residues. The chain combines TRBV4-1 with TRBJ2-7; 8 positions match TRBD2. The TCR originated in a woman between 40 and 50 years old with COVID-19, enrolled during active disease. Sequencing was performed on peripheral blood. The CDR3 bases are TGCGCCAGCAGTCCCCATAGCGGGAATCGGTACGAGCAGTACTTC. It codes for CASSPHSGNRYEQYF.